A single sample gave rise to the 4 T cell receptor beta chains below, sequenced in a study of T cells after yellow fever vaccination. TCRdb itself ran the 5' RACE reads through MiXCR, one entry per CDR3 protein. The sample contains 400,000 to 650,000 distinct CDR3 sequences, about a fifth of which appear only once. The sequences come from PBMCs, collected approximately 20 days after the first yellow fever vaccination. Receptors originate from a man aged 18 to 29 who received the YFV17D yellow fever vaccine.

The rearrangement links TRBV3-1 to TRBJ2-7, with D perhaps matching TRBD1 (6 bases). This CDR3 is built from 13 residues. Germline V CDR1 and CDR2: LGHDT, YNNKEL (reference sequence). V lost 11 bases, J lost 5 bases, and 19 bases lay in between. The CDR3 nucleotides read TGTGCCGATCCCTGCCACAGGGATAACGAGCAGTACTTC. It specifies CADPCHRDNEQYF.

The chain has TRBV6-2 or TRBV6-3 and TRBJ2-7; D uncertain. From germline, CDR1 is MNHEY and CDR2 SVGEGT. There are 13 residues in the CDR3. CDR3 DNA sequence: TGTGCCAGCAGTTACACCTCCTACTACGAGCGGTACGTC. Amino acids: CASSYTSYYERYV.

The chain combines TRBV6-6 with TRBJ1-1; no clear D. The CDR3 loop spans 12 amino acids. The V and J ends lost 4 bases and 3 bases respectively, with 6 bases between them. CDR1 and CDR2 (germline): MNHNY, SVGAGI (reference sequence). This CDR3 is CASSFGDTEAFF. The CDR3 nucleotides are TGTGCCAGCAGTTTCGGAGACACTGAAGCTTTCTTT.

This clonotype was detected only a few times. CDR3 sequence reads: CASTQGDNEQFF. The DNA for the CDR3 is TGCGCCAGCACTCAGGGCGACAATGAGCAGTTCTTC. The chain couples TRBV5-1 to TRBJ2-1, with D possibly TRBD1 on 5 matching bases. Germline CDR1 reads SGHRS; CDR2 reads YFSETQ. The CDR3 length is 12 residues. Between the trimmed V and J ends, which lost 6 bases and 5 bases, there was a span of 9 bases.